This entry is about one TCR beta chain. Only in-frame clones appear in the TCRdb table, and some are missing; sequencing was by immunoSEQ multiplex PCR. This sample carries approximately 100,000 clones, about 90% of them seen once, and the ten largest clones take around 0.5%. The data were obtained in a study of OX40 agonist ivuxolimab in advanced cancers. Patients were ineligible given autoimmune disease history or systemic immunosuppression. The receptor comes from an adult with an advanced solid tumor such as melanoma, head and neck, liver or kidney cancer. Specimen: CD4+ or CD8+ T cells sorted from blood, collected in a trial of the OX40 agonist ivuxolimab.

The CDR3 protein is CALNKDRDIQYF. CDR3 nucleotides: TGTGCCCTGAATAAAGACCGGGACATTCAGTACTTC. V is TRBV30 and J is TRBJ2-4; D unresolved. The germline CDR1 and CDR2 sequences are GTSNPN and SVGIG (reference sequence). This CDR3 is 12 amino acids long. The germline V and J ends were trimmed by 8 bases and 8 bases, with 16 bases remaining between them.